This TCR beta chain originates from a study of blood T cell repertoires in COVID-19. Study-wide background: COVID-19 samples collected from the United States, Italy and Spain covered acute and convalescent phases.

As handled by the study authors: The authors estimated nucleated cell counts from reference gene primer amplification. Sequencing used immunoSEQ multiplex PCR; TCRdb keeps in-frame clones, though not all of them. Clone size and the V and J calls come from that table; the DNA yielded D and trimming. The sample consists of 100,000 to 150,000 clones, around four fifths of them appearing once. V dropped 5 bases and J dropped 0; count of bases not matched to a gene: 6. This CDR3 has 15 amino acids. The germline V gene has CDR1 SGHVS and CDR2 FQNEAQ. The TCR comes from a man between 60 and 75 years old with acute or convalescent COVID-19. Sequencing was carried out using peripheral blood. The rearrangement links TRBV7-8 to TRBJ1-1, with 7 positions matching TRBD1. This CDR3 is CASSQRTGVNTEAFF. CDR3 nucleotides: TGTGCCAGCAGCCAAAGGACAGGCGTGAACACTGAAGCTTTCTTT.